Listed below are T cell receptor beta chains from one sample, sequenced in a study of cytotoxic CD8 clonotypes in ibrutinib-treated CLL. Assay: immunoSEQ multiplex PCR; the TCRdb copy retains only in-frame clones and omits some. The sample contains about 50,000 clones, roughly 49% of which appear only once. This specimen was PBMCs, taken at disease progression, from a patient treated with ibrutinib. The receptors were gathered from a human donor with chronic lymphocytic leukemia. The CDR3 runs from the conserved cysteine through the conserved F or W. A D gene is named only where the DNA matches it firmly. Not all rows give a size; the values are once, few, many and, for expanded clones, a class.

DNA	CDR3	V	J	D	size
TGCGCCAGCAGCTTGGCGGGAACTCTTAGCCACGAGCAGTACTTC	CASSLAGTLSHEQYF	TRBV5-1	TRBJ2-7	-	-
TGTGCCAGCAGTGGGCAGGGGGCCGTACAGCCCCAGCATTTT	CASSGQGAVQPQHF	TRBV2	TRBJ1-5	TRBD1	-
TGTGCCAGCAGCTTACGTCCACAGGCTAAGAGGAGCTACGAGCAGTACTTC	CASSLRPQAKRSYEQYF	TRBV7-2	TRBJ2-7	-	few
TGCGCCAGCAGCCAAGACAGGCGTGGCTACACCTTC	CASSQDRRGYTF	TRBV4-1	TRBJ1-2	-	-
TGCACCAGCAGCCAATCCGGGAGCACAGATACGCAGTATTTT	CTSSQSGSTDTQYF	TRBV1	TRBJ2-3	-	-
TGTGCCTGGAGTGTAAGGGGGCCCCAGCATTTT	CAWSVRGPQHF	TRBV30	TRBJ1-5	-	many
TGTGCCAGCAGCCATCAGGGAGGACAAGAGACCCAGTACTTC	CASSHQGGQETQYF	TRBV11-3	TRBJ2-5	-	-
TGTGCCACCAGCGGGGGGACGGTCTGGACTGGGGCCAACGTCCTGACTTTC	CATSGGTVWTGANVLTF	TRBV15	TRBJ2-6	-	-
TGTGCCAGCAGCCGGGGATCTGGAAACACCATATATTTT	CASSRGSGNTIYF	TRBV7-2	TRBJ1-3	-	-
TGTGCCAGCAGCCAATTTATTTTGATCGGCTCTGGAAACACCATATATTTT	CASSQFILIGSGNTIYF	TRBV14	TRBJ1-3	-	-
TGCGCCAGCAGCCAAGGAGAAGGGGGCCAAGAGACCCAGTACTTC	CASSQGEGGQETQYF	TRBV4-1	TRBJ2-5	-	few
TGTGCCAGCAGCTCTAGACAGGATAGCAATCAGCCCCAGCATTTT	CASSSRQDSNQPQHF	TRBV7-9	TRBJ1-5	-	-
TGTGCCAGCAGACCAGGGGGGTTATACAATGAGCAGTTCTTC	CASRPGGLYNEQFF	TRBV27	TRBJ2-1	-	-